The 31 T cell receptor beta chains below come from one sample, sequenced in a study of cytomegalovirus exposure and HLA in healthy donors. The primer mix had 60 Vbeta and 13 Jbeta primers. The assay was immunoSEQ multiplex PCR, and TCRdb's table has in-frame clones only and misses some. The table lists some 160,000 clones, nearly 80% of them singletons. Input material: PBMCs. These receptors originate from a woman in her twenties or thirties in good health and CMV-seronegative.

The chain recombines TRBV7-6 with TRBJ2-7, with D unresolved. Germline assignment: CDR1 SGHVS and CDR2 FNYEAQ. Trimming removed 8 bases from V and 2 bases from J, with 7 bases in between. The CDR3 extends over 11 amino acids. The CDR3 region has the DNA TGTGCCAGCGGGCAGACCTACGAGCAGTACTTC. Translation gives CASGQTYEQYF.

The CDR3 spells CASNVSPNQPQHF. CDR3 nucleotide sequence: TGTGCCAGCAATGTAAGCCCCAATCAGCCCCAGCATTTT. The gene calls are TRBV6-1 and TRBJ1-5; D gene unclear. The CDR3 extends over 13 amino acids. The germline V gene has CDR1 MNHNS and CDR2 SASEGT. Deletions cut 7 bases from V and 3 bases from J, with 10 bases between.

The gene calls are TRBV13 and TRBJ1-3; the match to TRBD1 covers 7 bases. Germline CDR1 PRHDT, CDR2 FYEKMQ (reference sequence). V shed 4 bases, J shed 0 bases, and the junction held 9 bases outside the gene matches. CDR3 length: 17 amino acids. As DNA, the CDR3 is TGTGCCAGCAGCTCCCAGTACAGGACAGGCTCTGGAAACACCATATATTTT. Its protein product is CASSSQYRTGSGNTIYF.

The rearrangement uses TRBV29-1 and TRBJ1-2; D may be TRBD1 (6 bases). Germline V gives CDR1 SQVTM, CDR2 ANQGSEA. V lost 4 bases, J lost 4 bases, and 22 bases lay in between. This CDR3 is built from 16 residues. The CDR3 region is CSVGGGAAVEAYGYTF. The CDR3 bases are TGCAGCGTTGGGGGGGGCGCTGCCGTGGAAGCCTATGGCTACACCTTC.

The CDR3 loop reads CASSPLVSYTEAFF. The CDR3 DNA reads TGTGCCAGCAGTCCCCTTGTGTCCTACACTGAAGCTTTCTTT. V is TRBV27 and J is TRBJ1-1; D gene uncertain. The length of the CDR3 is 14 residues. V was shortened by 5 bases and J by 3 bases, with 13 bases between the two germline ends. CDR1 and CDR2 (germline): MNHEY, SMNVEV (reference sequence).

The rearrangement uses TRBV27 and TRBJ1-5, with D possibly being TRBD1 (6 bases). The CDR3 covers 14 residues. With 6 bases removed from V and 1 base from J, the gap between germline ends came to 10 bases. CDR1 MNHEY and CDR2 SMNVEV come from the germline V gene (reference sequence). Written as DNA, the CDR3 is TGTGCCAGCAGCCTACAGGGAAGCAATCAGCCCCAGCATTTT. Translation: CASSLQGSNQPQHF.

The chain employs TRBV6-6 and TRBJ2-3; perhaps TRBD1 as D (5 bases). V was pared by 0 bases and J by 2 bases, with 12 bases between. This CDR3 has 16 residues. In germline, CDR1 is MNHNY, CDR2 SVGAGI (reference sequence). Here the CDR3 reads CASSYSRGRVTDTQYF. In nucleotides, the CDR3 is TGTGCCAGCAGTTACTCAAGGGGCCGAGTCACAGATACGCAGTATTTT.

The chain links TRBV9 to TRBJ2-5; a weak D match, TRBD1 (5 bases). The germline V gene has CDR1 SGDLS and CDR2 YYNGEE. Between the trimmed V and J ends, which lost 3 bases and 5 bases, there was a span of 11 bases. The CDR3 is made up of 13 amino acids. CDR3 region: CASSGGPQETQYF. CDR3 in DNA: TGTGCCAGCAGCGGGGGCCCTCAGGAGACCCAGTACTTC.

The V call is TRBV25-1, the J call TRBJ2-7; TRBD1 matches 7 bases. V gave up 2 bases and J gave up 3 bases; unmatched junction bases: 10. CDR3 length equals 16 residues. Germline lookup yields CDR1 MGHDK and CDR2 SYGVNS. The CDR3 coding sequence is TGTGCCAGCAGTGAAGGGTGGACAGGTGGAGACTACGAGCAGTACTTC. Protein product: CASSEGWTGGDYEQYF.

This clone was observed a single time. The V call is TRBV6-1, the J call TRBJ2-7; 11 bases agree with TRBD2. Per the germline V gene, CDR1 is MNHNS and CDR2 is SASEGT. This CDR3 comprises 15 residues. The V segment lost 6 bases and the J segment 3 bases; nucleotides outside the gene matches: 7. The CDR3 here is CASRTSGGLGYEQYF. CDR3 DNA sequence: TGTGCCAGCAGAACTAGCGGGGGCCTCGGCTACGAGCAGTACTTC.

J is TRBJ1-1 and V is TRBV7-2, with 7 bases matching TRBD1. Germline V gene sequence: CDR1 SGHTA, CDR2 FQGNSA. Trimming cost V 6 bases and J 5 bases; bases outside gene matches: 9. The CDR3 has 14 residues. CDR3 region: CASRQGNRVTEAFF. The CDR3 DNA reads as TGTGCCAGCAGACAGGGGAACAGGGTGACTGAAGCTTTCTTT.

The chain combines TRBV5-4 with TRBJ2-2, with 12 positions matching TRBD2. The V and J ends lost 4 bases and 2 bases, in that order; junction bases with no gene match: 9. Germline V gene lookup returns CDR1 SGHNT and CDR2 YYREEE (reference sequence). The length of the CDR3 is 18 residues. In DNA, the CDR3 is TGTGCCAGCAGCAGCACCCAACTAGCGGGGGGTAACACCGGGGAGCTGTTTTTT. As protein: CASSSTQLAGGNTGELFF.

The chain is built from TRBV5-1 and TRBJ1-6; D might be TRBD1 (5 bases). The V gene lost 4 bases and the J gene lost 5 bases, with 13 bases spanning the gap. The CDR3 runs to 15 residues. The V gene's germline CDR1 is SGHRS and CDR2 YFSETQ. The CDR3 sequence is CASSTLGQDNSPLHF. The CDR3 DNA is TGCGCCAGCAGCACCCTGGGGCAGGATAATTCACCCCTCCACTTT.

The rearrangement joins TRBV5-4 to TRBJ1-2; D is perhaps TRBD1 (5 bases). Per germline, CDR1 SGHNT and CDR2 YYREEE (reference sequence). The CDR3 runs 16 residues. The V end lost 3 bases, the J end lost 5 bases, and 20 bases lay between the germline ends. CDR3 region: CASSSVGQGPTYGYTF. CDR3 DNA: TGTGCCAGCAGCTCCGTCGGACAAGGCCCTACATATGGCTACACCTTC.

The chain has TRBV4-1 and TRBJ2-7, with D tentatively TRBD1 (5 bases). There are 15 residues in the CDR3. Trimming cost V 0 bases and J 2 bases, with 11 bases left between them. Per the germline V gene, CDR1 is MGHRA and CDR2 is YSYEKL. In nucleotides, the CDR3 is TGCGCCAGCAGCCAAGATCAAGGGGTCCCCTACGAGCAGTACTTC. Protein: CASSQDQGVPYEQYF.

The chain recombines TRBV9 with TRBJ1-2; D remains unclear. Germline-derived CDR1 and CDR2 are SGDLS and YYNGEE. Trimming left V 0 bases short and J 0 bases short, with 9 bases between. The CDR3 extends over 15 amino acids. For the CDR3, the DNA is TGTGCCAGCAGCGTAGGTGGCCAACCTAACTATGGCTACACCTTC. It translates to CASSVGGQPNYGYTF.

DNA of the CDR3: TGTGCCATCAGGTCAGGGGAGTCTTACTACGAGCAGTACTTC. As protein: CAIRSGESYYEQYF. The chain recombines TRBV10-3 with TRBJ2-7, with D maybe TRBD1 (6 bases). There are 14 residues in the CDR3. Trimming pared 6 bases from V and 3 bases from J, leaving 15 bases between. Germline CDR1 and CDR2: ENHRY and SYGVKD.

The chain carries TRBV30 and TRBJ2-3, with D maybe TRBD2 (6 bases). Trimming removed 3 bases at V and 6 bases at J, with 19 bases between. Germline V gene lookup returns CDR1 GTSNPN and CDR2 SVGIG (reference sequence). CDR3 length equals 15 residues. The CDR3 sequence: CAWRKLGGAIDTQYF. The CDR3 DNA reads as TGTGCCTGGAGAAAACTCGGGGGAGCCATCGATACGCAGTATTTT.

The table lists this clone with a few counts. The V gene is TRBV27, the J gene TRBJ2-2, with TRBD2 matching over 8 bases. Germline V gene data show CDR1 as MNHEY and CDR2 as SMNVEV (reference sequence). There are 14 residues in the CDR3. After removal of 4 bases from V and 6 bases from J, the junction contained 4 bases not matched to a gene. DNA of the CDR3: TGTGCCAGCAGTTGGACTAGCTCGGCCGGGGAGCTGTTTTTT. This translates into CASSWTSSAGELFF.

CDR3 region: CASSLVAVAARGTDTQYF. The DNA for the CDR3 is TGTGCCAGCAGCTTAGTGGCTGTCGCTGCCAGGGGCACAGATACGCAGTATTTT. The genes are TRBV7-2 and TRBJ2-3; a weak D match, TRBD1 (5 bases). The CDR3 covers 18 residues. The germline V gene has CDR1 SGHTA and CDR2 FQGNSA. V was shortened by 1 base and J by 1 base, with 18 bases between the two germline ends.

The rearrangement uses TRBV11-1 and TRBJ2-7; D is ambiguous. The V gene lost 0 bases and the J gene lost 0 bases, with 12 bases spanning the gap. CDR3 size: 16 residues. Germline CDR1 is SGHAT and CDR2 is FQDESV (reference sequence). CDR3 sequence: CASSLAAGESSYEQYF. In nucleotides, the CDR3 is TGTGCCAGCAGCTTAGCGGCAGGCGAGTCCTCCTACGAGCAGTACTTC.

The chain recombines TRBV19 with TRBJ1-6; 7 bases agree with TRBD1. The CDR3 totals 17 residues. Germline V gives CDR1 LNHDA, CDR2 SQIVND (reference sequence). V gave up 4 bases and J gave up 8 bases; unmatched junction bases: 14. CDR3 sequence (DNA): TGTGCCAGTAGTAAATATGTTAACAGGGGCGGACATTCACCCCTCCACTTT. Translating it yields CASSKYVNRGGHSPLHF.

The rearrangement uses TRBV10-3 and TRBJ1-1; 8 nucleotides agree with TRBD1. This CDR3 region has 14 residues. The trim removed 8 bases at V and 0 bases at J, leaving 5 bases unmatched. Per the germline V gene, CDR1 is ENHRY and CDR2 is SYGVKD. This chain's CDR3 is CAISDRGMNTEAFF. CDR3 nucleotides: TGTGCCATCTCTGACAGGGGCATGAACACTGAAGCTTTCTTT.

V gene TRBV7-6 combines with J gene TRBJ1-3, with 8 bases that match TRBD1. The germline CDR1 and CDR2 sequences are SGHVS and FNYEAQ. The V segment lost 5 bases and the J segment 9 bases; nucleotides outside the gene matches: 12. This CDR3 is built from 15 residues. DNA of the CDR3: TGTGCCAGCAGCGGCCGGGACAGGAACGATGGCACCATATATTTT. It encodes CASSGRDRNDGTIYF.

The chain uses TRBV30 and TRBJ1-5; 8 bases agree with TRBD1. The V segment lost 0 bases and the J segment 5 bases; nucleotides outside the gene matches: 18. The CDR3 is made up of 19 amino acids. Germline V CDR1 and CDR2: GTSNPN, SVGIG (reference sequence). The CDR3 DNA sequence: TGTGCCTGGAGTGTAACCCCTCCTGGGACAGGTGCCAAATATCAGCCCCAGCATTTT. Its translation is CAWSVTPPGTGAKYQPQHF.

This clone was found once. V is TRBV19 and J is TRBJ1-3, with D unclear. The V and J ends lost 3 bases and 2 bases respectively, with 14 bases between them. The germline gives CDR1 LNHDA, CDR2 SQIVND (reference sequence). This CDR3 has 16 amino acids. The CDR3, as DNA: TGTGCCAGTAGTATTTCAATCGGGAACCCTGGAAACACCATATATTTT. Protein sequence: CASSISIGNPGNTIYF.

The chain recombines TRBV27 with TRBJ1-1, with TRBD1 identical over 7 bases. V dropped 4 bases and J dropped 3; count of bases not matched to a gene: 2. Germline lookup yields CDR1 MNHEY and CDR2 SMNVEV (reference sequence). This CDR3 has 13 residues. This chain's CDR3 is CASSSTGDTEAFF. In DNA, the CDR3 is TGTGCCAGCAGTTCCACAGGGGACACTGAAGCTTTCTTT.

This chain links TRBV5-6 with TRBJ2-5; D may be TRBD2 (6 bases). This CDR3 spans 13 amino acids. With 4 bases removed from V and 5 bases from J, the gap between germline ends came to 12 bases. Looked up from germline, CDR1 is SGHDT and CDR2 is YYEEEE. The CDR3 loop is CASSQGGEETQYF. Written as DNA, the CDR3 is TGTGCCAGCAGCCAGGGCGGGGAGGAGACCCAGTACTTC. Combining the CDR3 with reference TRBV5-6 and TRBJ2-5 gives the whole variable domain DAGVTQSPTHLIKTRGQQVTLRCSPKSGHDTVSWYQQALGQGPQFIFQYYEEEERQRGNFPDRFSGHQFPNYSSELNVNALLLGDSALYLCASSQGGEETQYFGPGTRLLVL.

The genes are TRBV11-3 and TRBJ2-2, with D unresolved. This CDR3 has 16 residues. Germline lookup yields CDR1 SGHNT and CDR2 YENEEA. V lost 5 bases and J 4 bases, leaving 17 bases between the germline ends. The CDR3: CASSPVSGVATGELFF. CDR3 bases: TGTGCCAGCAGCCCCGTATCCGGAGTAGCCACCGGGGAGCTGTTTTTT.

This clone was observed a handful of times. The CDR3 DNA sequence: TGTGCCAGCAGCTTCACGGTCGAGGGGGTACCCTTATTTAGCACAGATACGCAGTATTTT. Translation gives CASSFTVEGVPLFSTDTQYF. V usage is TRBV5-4 and J usage is TRBJ2-3; TRBD1 is a possible D gene (6 bases). Between the trimmed V and J ends, which lost 2 bases and 0 bases, there was a span of 25 bases. The CDR3 extends over 20 amino acids. Germline V gene sequence: CDR1 SGHNT, CDR2 YYREEE (reference sequence).

The chain has TRBV6-6 and TRBJ2-7; the D is unclear. The CDR3 totals 13 residues. The germline V and J ends were trimmed by 0 bases and 2 bases, with 5 bases remaining between them. Germline V gene lookup returns CDR1 MNHNY and CDR2 SVGAGI (reference sequence). The DNA for the CDR3 is TGTGCCAGCAGTTACTCGGGCACCTACGAGCAGTACTTC. It encodes CASSYSGTYEQYF.